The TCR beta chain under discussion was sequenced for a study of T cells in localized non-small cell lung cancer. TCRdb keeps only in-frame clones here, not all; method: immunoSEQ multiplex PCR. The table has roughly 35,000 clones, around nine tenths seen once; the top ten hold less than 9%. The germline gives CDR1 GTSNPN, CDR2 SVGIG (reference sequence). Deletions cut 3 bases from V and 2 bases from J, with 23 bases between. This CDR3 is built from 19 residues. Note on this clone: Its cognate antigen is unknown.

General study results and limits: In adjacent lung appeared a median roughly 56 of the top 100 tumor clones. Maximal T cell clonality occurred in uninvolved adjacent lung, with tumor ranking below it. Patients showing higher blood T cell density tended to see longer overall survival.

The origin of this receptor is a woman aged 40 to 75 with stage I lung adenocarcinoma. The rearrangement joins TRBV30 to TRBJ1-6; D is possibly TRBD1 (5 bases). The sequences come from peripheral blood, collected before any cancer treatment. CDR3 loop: CAWRDATRGFLPYNSPLHF. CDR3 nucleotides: TGTGCCTGGAGGGATGCTACACGGGGGTTCCTGCCCTATAATTCACCCCTCCACTTT. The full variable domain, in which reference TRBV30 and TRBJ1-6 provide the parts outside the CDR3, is SQTIHQWPATLVQPVGSPLSLECTVEGTSNPNLYWYRQAAGRGLQLLFYSVGIGQISSEVPQNLSASRPQDRQFILSSKKLLLSDSGFYLCAWRDATRGFLPYNSPLHFGNGTRLTVT.